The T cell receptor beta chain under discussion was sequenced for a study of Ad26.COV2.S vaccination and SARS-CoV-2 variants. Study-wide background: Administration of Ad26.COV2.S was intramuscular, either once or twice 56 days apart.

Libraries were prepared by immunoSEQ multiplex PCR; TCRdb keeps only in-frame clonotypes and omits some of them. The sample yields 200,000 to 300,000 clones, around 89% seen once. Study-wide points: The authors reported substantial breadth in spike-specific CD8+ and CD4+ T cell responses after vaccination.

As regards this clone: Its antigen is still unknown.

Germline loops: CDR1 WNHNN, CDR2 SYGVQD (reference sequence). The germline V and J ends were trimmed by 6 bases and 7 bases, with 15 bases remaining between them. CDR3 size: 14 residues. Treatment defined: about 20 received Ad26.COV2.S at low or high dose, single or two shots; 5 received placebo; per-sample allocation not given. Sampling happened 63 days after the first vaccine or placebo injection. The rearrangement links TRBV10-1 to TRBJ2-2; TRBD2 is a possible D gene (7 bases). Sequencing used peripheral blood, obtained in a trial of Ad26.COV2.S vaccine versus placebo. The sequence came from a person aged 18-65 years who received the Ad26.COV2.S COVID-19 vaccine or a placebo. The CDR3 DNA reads TGCGCCAGCAGAGCGGGAACAGGGCTCGGGGAGCTGTTTTTT. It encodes CASRAGTGLGELFF.